This TCR beta chain was recorded in a study of vaccination effects on CD4 cells after COVID-19. General study results and limits: In vaccinees who were healthy, merely 1 out of 255 vaccine-induced clones cross-reacted with common cold coronaviruses.

Concerning this clone: Its antigen is unidentified.

Using immunoSEQ multiplex PCR, the repertoire was profiled, and TCRdb retains in-frame clones only, with some absent. This table holds under 85,000 clones, approximately 74% found once. CD4+ T cells specific for antigen were expanded with viral peptide pools by the ViraFEST assay before sequencing. When around nine days of culture had elapsed, CD4+ T cells were isolated. The CDR3 extends over 15 amino acids. Trimming removed 3 bases at V and 7 bases at J, with 18 bases between. CDR1 is SGHTA, CDR2 FQGNSA, per germline. The sample consisted of CD4+ T cells from PBMCs cultured with HCoV-229E spike peptides, taken before COVID-19 vaccination. The chain has TRBV7-2 and TRBJ1-1, with D possibly being TRBD1 (6 bases). The origin of this receptor is a human donor who received a COVID-19 vaccine. The CDR3 protein is CASSFGGRQTGEAFF. CDR3 coding DNA: TGTGCCAGCAGCTTCGGGGGGCGCCAGACAGGTGAAGCTTTCTTT.